Below, 25 T cell receptor beta chains from the same sample are listed, as sequenced in a study of beta chain features in type 1 diabetes. Every bit of the isolated RNA underwent reverse transcription, so sequencing read expressed TCRB transcripts. Only in-frame clones appear in the TCRdb table, and some are missing; sequencing was by immunoSEQ multiplex PCR. The sample yields some 150,000 clones, about 9.4% seen once. Sequences were obtained from naive CD4+ T cells from blood. Receptors originate from a man aged 18 to 30 in good health.

The J gene is TRBJ2-5, the V gene TRBV6-5; D not certain. The J call is in doubt because the DNA end fits TRBJ2-7 better. Germline CDR1 and CDR2: MNHEY and SVGAGI. The CDR3 consists of 11 residues. The CDR3 DNA sequence: TGTGCTCTCCTCCGCGCCTACGAGCAGTACTTC. Residues: CALLRAYEQYF.

This clone was recorded at least ten times. The genes are TRBV9 and TRBJ1-2; D call uncertain. V shed 0 bases and J shed 2 bases, with 8 bases lying between them. There are 14 residues in the CDR3. Looked up from germline, CDR1 is SGDLS and CDR2 is YYNGEE. CDR3 in DNA: TGTGCCAGCAGCGTAGCCTCCGGGAACTATGGCTACACCTTC. Encoded protein: CASSVASGNYGYTF. The whole variable domain, filled in from reference TRBV9 and TRBJ1-2, reads DSGVTQTPKHLITATGQRVTLRCSPRSGDLSVYWYQQSLDQGLQFLIQYYNGEERAKGNILERFSAQQFPDLHSELNLSSLELGDSALYFCASSVASGNYGYTFGSGTRLTVV.

This clone has a handful of counts. Other DNA sequences of this sample code for an identical CDR3. The chain employs TRBV5-4 and TRBJ2-1; TRBD1 agrees at 7 bases. Per germline, CDR1 SGHNT and CDR2 YYREEE (reference sequence). The ends lost 0 bases at V and 7 bases at J; junction bases unmatched: 1. This CDR3 is 13 amino acids long. The CDR3 nucleotides read TGTGCCAGCAGCTTGGGACAGGGTAATGAGCAGTTCTTC. Protein sequence: CASSLGQGNEQFF.

This clone occurred a few times. The gene calls are TRBV7-2 and TRBJ2-2, with 11 bases fitting TRBD2. Germline CDR1 and CDR2: SGHTA and FQGNSA. The length of the CDR3 is 19 residues. Trimming at V came to 7 bases and at J to 0 bases, leaving 13 bases not matched to a gene. Here the CDR3 DNA reads TGTGCCAGCATCCACAGTATAGCGGGGGGGATAGCGAACACCGGGGAGCTGTTTTTT. It codes for CASIHSIAGGIANTGELFF.

This clone was detected ten times or more. Written as DNA, the CDR3 is TGCGCCAGCAGCGGGGGACAGCCGAACACTGAAGCTTTCTTT. Translated, it gives CASSGGQPNTEAFF. This chain joins TRBV5-1 and TRBJ1-1; 7 bases map to TRBD1. The CDR3 is 14 amino acids. V gave up 4 bases and J gave up 1 base; unmatched junction bases: 4. Looked up from germline, CDR1 is SGHRS and CDR2 is YFSETQ.

The chain uses TRBV7-7 and TRBJ2-1, with a weak D call TRBD2 (6 bases). The V and J ends lost 5 bases and 5 bases respectively, with 10 bases between them. The CDR3 is 13 residues long. Germline loops: CDR1 SSHAT, CDR2 FNYEAQ (reference sequence). CDR3 DNA: TGTGCCAGCAGCCCGGGACTCCACAATGAGCAGTTCTTC. It translates to CASSPGLHNEQFF.

The rearrangement joins TRBV6-1 to TRBJ1-6; D is perhaps TRBD1 (5 bases). V was shortened by 4 bases and J by 9 bases, with 19 bases between the two germline ends. The CDR3 spans 16 residues. CDR1 is MNHNS, CDR2 SASEGT, per germline. This chain's CDR3 is CASSGSKGRVSSPLHF. The CDR3 DNA follows: TGTGCCAGCAGTGGGTCCAAGGGGCGCGTTAGTTCACCCCTCCACTTT.

This clone has more than one count but fewer than ten. This chain connects TRBV11-2 to TRBJ1-1; D remains ambiguous. The germline V gene encodes CDR1 SGHAT and CDR2 FQNNGV. V dropped 5 bases and J dropped 7 bases, with 11 bases sitting between them. CDR3 length: 12 amino acids. CDR3 nucleotide sequence: TGTGCCAGCAGCCGCGGCGGCTATGAAGCTTTCTTT. The encoded protein is CASSRGGYEAFF.

The sample holds many counts of this clone. The chain joins TRBV2 to TRBJ2-1, with D maybe TRBD2 (7 bases). Germline V gene sequence: CDR1 SNHLY, CDR2 FYNNEI. This CDR3 is built from 11 residues. V lost 10 bases, J lost 9 bases, and 13 bases lay in between. CDR3 amino acids: CATNREGEQFF. In DNA, the CDR3 is TGTGCCACCAACAGGGAGGGTGAGCAGTTCTTC.

The gene calls are TRBV5-4 and TRBJ1-6; weak D call: TRBD1 (5 bases). In germline, CDR1 is SGHNT, CDR2 YYREEE (reference sequence). V lost 3 bases, J lost 2 bases, and 9 bases lay in between. This CDR3 spans 15 amino acids. The CDR3 sequence is CASSSPGAYNSPLHF. Written as DNA, the CDR3 is TGTGCCAGCAGCTCACCGGGGGCCTATAATTCACCCCTCCACTTT.

This clone was picked up a small number of times. This sequence joins TRBV11-2 and TRBJ2-1; D perhaps matches TRBD2 (6 bases). Germline V gene lookup returns CDR1 SGHAT and CDR2 FQNNGV. This CDR3 comprises 11 residues. Trimming removed 7 bases from V and 15 bases from J, with 16 bases in between. In nucleotides, the CDR3 is TGTGCCAGCACCGTGGGGGGAAGACCGTTCTTC. Translated: CASTVGGRPFF.

The chain links TRBV6-5 to TRBJ2-7, with 9 bases aligning to TRBD1. With V trimmed by 10 bases and J by 5 bases, 9 bases remained unmatched. Germline-derived CDR1 and CDR2 are MNHEY and SVGAGI. The CDR3 covers 13 residues. The CDR3 region is CATANRGLDEQYF. In nucleotides, the CDR3 is TGTGCCACCGCAAACAGGGGGCTCGACGAGCAGTACTTC.

The V call is TRBV28, the J call TRBJ2-5, with no clear D. Per germline, CDR1 MDHEN and CDR2 SYDVKM. V gave up 4 bases and J gave up 7 bases, with 13 bases separating them. The CDR3 has 13 amino acids. CDR3 sequence (DNA): TGTGCCAGCAGTTGGCTGGGTACGGGGACCCAGTACTTC. Translation gives CASSWLGTGTQYF.

The chain links TRBV6-5 to TRBJ2-5; TRBD2 is a possible D gene (6 bases). The CDR3 contains 12 residues. Germline V lookup: CDR1 MNHEY, CDR2 SVGAGI. Trimming shortened V by 8 bases and J by 5 bases, and 12 bases separated the two germline ends. The CDR3 sequence is CASAGSGETQYF. CDR3 coding DNA: TGTGCCAGCGCTGGGAGCGGGGAGACCCAGTACTTC.

The chain recombines TRBV4-2 with TRBJ2-7; a weak D match, TRBD1 (6 bases). V lost 0 bases and J 5 bases, leaving 8 bases between the germline ends. The CDR3 consists of 13 residues. CDR1 and CDR2 (germline): LGHNA, YNFKEQ. DNA of the CDR3: TGTGCCAGCAGCCAAGAAACAGGGCACGAGCAGTACTTC. Translating gives CASSQETGHEQYF.

This clone showed up just a few times. This sequence joins TRBV27 and TRBJ2-1, with 8 bases fitting TRBD2. The junction had 16 bases not matched to a gene; V was cut back by 8 bases and J by 10 bases. The CDR3 extends over 15 amino acids. Germline V gene data show CDR1 as MNHEY and CDR2 as SMNVEV (reference sequence). CDR3 nucleotides: TGTGCCAGCGCGGGACTAGAGTTATTGTCGTGGGAGCAGTTCTTC. It translates to CASAGLELLSWEQFF.

The V call is TRBV19, the J call TRBJ2-7; 9 nucleotides agree with TRBD1. V was pared by 0 bases and J by 5 bases, with 2 bases of the junction left unmatched. This CDR3 spans 14 amino acids. Per the germline V gene, CDR1 is LNHDA and CDR2 is SQIVND (reference sequence). CDR3: CASSIERTGDEQYF. The DNA of the CDR3 is TGTGCCAGTAGTATAGAGCGGACAGGGGACGAGCAGTACTTC.

V gene TRBV5-5 combines with J gene TRBJ2-7, with 8 bases identical to TRBD1. The CDR3 is 14 residues long. Trimming at V came to 4 bases and at J to 4 bases, leaving 7 bases not matched to a gene. Germline V CDR1 and CDR2: SGHKS, YYEKEE (reference sequence). CDR3 amino acids: CASSHAQGVYEQYF. CDR3 nucleotides: TGTGCCAGCAGCCACGCACAGGGGGTTTACGAGCAGTACTTC. The full variable domain, completed using reference TRBV5-5 and TRBJ2-7, is DAGVTQSPTHLIKTRGQQVTLRCSPISGHKSVSWYQQVLGQGPQFIFQYYEKEERGRGNFPDRFSARQFPNYSSELNVNALLLGDSALYLCASSHAQGVYEQYFGPGTRLTVT.

The chain recombines TRBV6-5 with TRBJ2-5; TRBD2 matches 8 bases. Germline V CDR1 and CDR2: MNHEY, SVGAGI. The ends lost 7 bases at V and 7 bases at J; junction bases unmatched: 14. The CDR3 contains 15 residues. CDR3 DNA: TGTGCCAGCACCAAAGAGGGCGGGGGGCCTGGGACCCAGTACTTC. Translation: CASTKEGGGPGTQYF.

Here the CDR3 reads CASSRPGQGGEKLFF. CDR3 nucleotide sequence: TGTGCCAGCTCACGTCCGGGACAGGGCGGTGAAAAACTGTTTTTT. The chain has TRBV18 and TRBJ1-4; 9 nucleotides agree with TRBD1. V was pared by 4 bases and J by 7 bases, with 7 bases of the junction left unmatched. The CDR3 spans 15 residues. Per germline, CDR1 KGHSH and CDR2 LQKENI.

This clone showed up just a few times. The chain uses TRBV7-2 and TRBJ2-7, with TRBD2 matching 13 bases. The CDR3 runs to 16 residues. Germline assignment: CDR1 SGHTA and CDR2 FQGNSA. V lost 7 bases to trimming and J lost 3 bases; unmatched junction nucleotides: 9. CDR3 sequence (DNA): TGTGCCAGCACTAGACTAGCGGGGGGCCTATACTACGAGCAGTACTTC. Encoded protein: CASTRLAGGLYYEQYF.

This chain links TRBV28 with TRBJ2-7; 7 bases align to TRBD1. With V trimmed by 7 bases and J by 7 bases, 10 bases remained unmatched. Germline CDR1 reads MDHEN; CDR2 reads SYDVKM. The CDR3 has 13 amino acids. The CDR3 spells CASTPAGGREQYF. The DNA of the CDR3 is TGTGCCAGCACCCCCGCAGGGGGTCGGGAGCAGTACTTC.

This clone has a handful of counts. The V call is TRBV7-2, the J call TRBJ2-1, with 10 bases identical to TRBD2. Trimming took 3 bases from V and 9 from J; bases not matched to a gene: 5. The V gene's germline CDR1 is SGHTA and CDR2 FQGNSA. This CDR3 comprises 14 residues. CDR3: CASSFSGGDGEQFF. The CDR3 DNA reads as TGTGCCAGCAGCTTCAGCGGGGGGGATGGTGAGCAGTTCTTC.

The V call is TRBV9, the J call TRBJ2-5, with D tentatively TRBD2 (5 bases). Germline values: CDR1 SGDLS, CDR2 YYNGEE. V was cut by 4 bases and J by 5 bases, with 15 bases left in between. The CDR3 contains 14 residues. This chain's CDR3 is CASSPLGSWETQYF. CDR3 sequence (DNA): TGTGCCAGCAGCCCACTAGGGAGTTGGGAGACCCAGTACTTC. The full variable domain, completed using reference TRBV9 and TRBJ2-5, is DSGVTQTPKHLITATGQRVTLRCSPRSGDLSVYWYQQSLDQGLQFLIQYYNGEERAKGNILERFSAQQFPDLHSELNLSSLELGDSALYFCASSPLGSWETQYFGPGTRLLVL.

V and J are TRBV7-3 and TRBJ2-5; 14 nucleotides line up with TRBD2. In germline, CDR1 is SGHTA, CDR2 FQGTGA. CDR3 length equals 18 residues. V lost 5 bases and J lost 5; bases outside the gene matches: 13. Here the CDR3 DNA reads TGTGCCAGCAGCCTGGGGCTGACTAGCGGGGGGGCCAGGGAGACCCAGTACTTC. The encoded protein is CASSLGLTSGGARETQYF.